Given below is one T cell receptor (beta chain) in context. Its specificity is not known. This sample is drawn from a study of Tregs in tolerant kidney transplant recipients. Unstimulated Tregs (CD4+CD25+CD127-) and CD4+CD25- non-Tregs were sorted from PBMCs. An overnight rest at 37°C with about 220 IU/ml IL-2 preceded regulatory T cell sorting from thawed PBMCs. Study outcomes and limitations: Activated donor B cell expansion appeared to reveal the most relevant donor-specific TCRbeta repertoire. Biological reproducibility was not directly addressed in this study.

Generated by immunoSEQ multiplex PCR, the TCRdb table keeps only in-frame clones and is missing some. Among around 19,000 clones, roughly four fifths were seen once, and the ten largest hold 2% to 2.5%. The V end lost 4 bases, the J end lost 5 bases, and 11 bases lay between the germline ends. The CDR3 consists of 14 residues. The germline V gene encodes CDR1 MGHRA and CDR2 YSYEKL. The TCR was taken from a human donor in good health. The sequencing input was Tregs from blood. The chain links TRBV4-1 to TRBJ1-4; possible D gene TRBD1, 5 bases. This CDR3 is CASSPEWGNEKLFF. CDR3 nucleotide sequence: TGCGCCAGCAGCCCCGAATGGGGGAATGAAAAACTGTTTTTT.